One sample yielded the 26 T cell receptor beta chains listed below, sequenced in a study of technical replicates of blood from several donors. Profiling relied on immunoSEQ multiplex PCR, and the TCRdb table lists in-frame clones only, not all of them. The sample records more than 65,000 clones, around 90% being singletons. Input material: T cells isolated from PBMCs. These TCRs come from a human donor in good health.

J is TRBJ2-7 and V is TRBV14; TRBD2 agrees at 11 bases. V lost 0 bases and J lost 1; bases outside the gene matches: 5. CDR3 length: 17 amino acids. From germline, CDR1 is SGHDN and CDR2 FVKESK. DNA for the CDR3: TGTGCCAGCAGCCAAGAAGCCCTAGCGGGAGGTTCCTACGAGCAGTACTTC. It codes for CASSQEALAGGSYEQYF.

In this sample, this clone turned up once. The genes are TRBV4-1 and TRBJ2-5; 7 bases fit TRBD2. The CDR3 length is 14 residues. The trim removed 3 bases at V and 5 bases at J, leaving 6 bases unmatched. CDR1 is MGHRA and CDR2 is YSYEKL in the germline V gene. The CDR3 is CASSQREPGETQYF. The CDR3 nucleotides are TGCGCCAGCAGCCAGCGGGAGCCTGGGGAGACCCAGTACTTC.

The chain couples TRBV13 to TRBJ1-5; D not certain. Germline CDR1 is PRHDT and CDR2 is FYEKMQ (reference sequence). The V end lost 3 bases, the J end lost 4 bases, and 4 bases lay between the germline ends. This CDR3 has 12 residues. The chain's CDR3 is CASSFGNQPQHF. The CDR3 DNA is TGTGCCAGCAGCTTCGGGAATCAGCCCCAGCATTTT.

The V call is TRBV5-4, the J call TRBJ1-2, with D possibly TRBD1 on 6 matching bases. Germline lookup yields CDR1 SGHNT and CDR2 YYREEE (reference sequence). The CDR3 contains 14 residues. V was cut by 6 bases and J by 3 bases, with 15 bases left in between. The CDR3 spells CASTYTGKHYGYTF. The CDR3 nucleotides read TGTGCCAGCACCTATACAGGGAAGCACTATGGCTACACCTTC.

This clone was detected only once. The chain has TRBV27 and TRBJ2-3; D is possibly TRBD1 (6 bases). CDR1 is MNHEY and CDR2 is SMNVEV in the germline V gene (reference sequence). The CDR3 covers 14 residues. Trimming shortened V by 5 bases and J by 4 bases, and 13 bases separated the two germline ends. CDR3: CASSVRGVPDTQYF. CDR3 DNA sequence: TGTGCCAGCAGTGTCAGGGGAGTTCCAGATACGCAGTATTTT.

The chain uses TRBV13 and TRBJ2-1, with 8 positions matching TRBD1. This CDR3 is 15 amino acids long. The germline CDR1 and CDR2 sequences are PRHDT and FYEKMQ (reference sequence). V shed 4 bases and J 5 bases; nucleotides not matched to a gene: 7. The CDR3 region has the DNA TGTGCCAGCAGCTCCGGACAGGGATGGGACAATGAGCAGTTCTTC. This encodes CASSSGQGWDNEQFF.

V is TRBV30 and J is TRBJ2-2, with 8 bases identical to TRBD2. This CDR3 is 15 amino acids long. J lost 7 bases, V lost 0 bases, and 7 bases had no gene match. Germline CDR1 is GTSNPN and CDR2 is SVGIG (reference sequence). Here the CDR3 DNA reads TGTGCCTGGAGTGTCGAGCGGGAGTTGGGCGGGGAGCTGTTTTTT. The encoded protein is CAWSVERELGGELFF.

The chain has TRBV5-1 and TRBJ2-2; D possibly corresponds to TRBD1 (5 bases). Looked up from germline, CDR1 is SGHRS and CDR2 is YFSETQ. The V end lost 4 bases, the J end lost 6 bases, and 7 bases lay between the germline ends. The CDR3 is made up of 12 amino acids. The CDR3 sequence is CASSQGAGELFF. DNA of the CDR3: TGCGCCAGCAGCCAGGGCGCCGGGGAGCTGTTTTTT.

The CDR3 DNA reads TGTGCCAGCAGCTCCGGACTAGCGGGAGAGGTTGGGGCCAACGTCCTGACTTTC. It translates to CASSSGLAGEVGANVLTF. The V call is TRBV7-9, the J call TRBJ2-6; TRBD2 matches 13 bases. CDR1 is SEHNR, CDR2 FQNEAQ, per germline (reference sequence). The V and J ends lost 4 bases and 3 bases, in that order; junction bases with no gene match: 6. The CDR3 is 18 amino acids.

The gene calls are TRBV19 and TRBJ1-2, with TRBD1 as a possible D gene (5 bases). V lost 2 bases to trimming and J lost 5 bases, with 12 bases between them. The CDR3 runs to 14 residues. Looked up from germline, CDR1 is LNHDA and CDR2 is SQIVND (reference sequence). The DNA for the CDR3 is TGTGCCAGTAGTATACTCAGGGAAGCGTATGGCTACACCTTC. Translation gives CASSILREAYGYTF. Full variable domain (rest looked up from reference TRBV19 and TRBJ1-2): DGGITQSPKYLFRKEGQNVTLSCEQNLNHDAMYWYRQDPGQGLRLIYYSQIVNDFQKGDIAEGYSVSREKKESFPLTVTSAQKNPTAFYLCASSILREAYGYTFGSGTRLTVV.

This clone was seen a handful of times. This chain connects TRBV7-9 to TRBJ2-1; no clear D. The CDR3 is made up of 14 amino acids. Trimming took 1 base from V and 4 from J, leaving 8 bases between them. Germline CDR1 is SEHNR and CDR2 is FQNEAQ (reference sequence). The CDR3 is CASSLEPVYNEQFF. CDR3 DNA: TGTGCCAGCAGCTTAGAACCGGTTTACAATGAGCAGTTCTTC.

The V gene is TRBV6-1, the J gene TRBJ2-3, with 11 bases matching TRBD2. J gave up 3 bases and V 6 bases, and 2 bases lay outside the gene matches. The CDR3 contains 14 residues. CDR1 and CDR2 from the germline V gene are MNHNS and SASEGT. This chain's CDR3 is CASRTSGNTDTQYF. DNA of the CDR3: TGTGCCAGCAGGACTAGCGGGAATACAGATACGCAGTATTTT.

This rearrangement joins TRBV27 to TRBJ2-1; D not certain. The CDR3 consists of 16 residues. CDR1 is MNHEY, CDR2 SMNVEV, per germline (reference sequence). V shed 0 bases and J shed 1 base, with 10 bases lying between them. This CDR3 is CASSLSWQASYNEQFF. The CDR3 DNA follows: TGTGCCAGCAGTTTATCGTGGCAGGCGTCCTACAATGAGCAGTTCTTC.

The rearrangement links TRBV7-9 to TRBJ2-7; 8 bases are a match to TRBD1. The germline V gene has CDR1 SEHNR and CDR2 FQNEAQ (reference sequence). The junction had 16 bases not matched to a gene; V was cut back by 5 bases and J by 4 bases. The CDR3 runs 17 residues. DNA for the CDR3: TGTGCCAGCAGCCTCCCCGTCCAGGGGGCTCTCGGATACGAGCAGTACTTC. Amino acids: CASSLPVQGALGYEQYF.

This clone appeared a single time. CDR3 protein: CASRVQAPSYNEQFF. The CDR3 coding sequence is TGTGCCAGCAGGGTACAGGCTCCGTCCTACAATGAGCAGTTCTTC. The rearrangement uses TRBV27 and TRBJ2-1, with D tentatively TRBD1 (5 bases). The CDR3 covers 15 residues. V was clipped by 6 bases and J by 1 base, with 13 bases between them. From germline, CDR1 is MNHEY and CDR2 SMNVEV (reference sequence).

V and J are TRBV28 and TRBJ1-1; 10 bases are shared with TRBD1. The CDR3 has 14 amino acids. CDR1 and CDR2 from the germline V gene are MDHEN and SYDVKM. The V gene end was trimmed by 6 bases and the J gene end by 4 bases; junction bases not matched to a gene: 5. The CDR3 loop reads CASRGGTGVTEAFF. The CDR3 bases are TGTGCCAGCAGGGGAGGGACAGGGGTCACTGAAGCTTTCTTT. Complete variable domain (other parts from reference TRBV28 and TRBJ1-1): DVKVTQSSRYLVKRTGEKVFLECVQDMDHENMFWYRQDPGLGLRLIYFSYDVKMKEKGDIPEGYSVSREKKERFSLILESASTNQTSMYLCASRGGTGVTEAFFGQGTRLTVV.

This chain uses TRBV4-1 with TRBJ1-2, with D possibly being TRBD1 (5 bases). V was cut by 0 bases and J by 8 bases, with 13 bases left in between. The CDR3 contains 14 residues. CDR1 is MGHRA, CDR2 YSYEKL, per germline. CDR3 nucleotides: TGCGCCAGCAGCCAAGACTCGGGGGGGTCGGGCTACACCTTC. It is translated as CASSQDSGGSGYTF.

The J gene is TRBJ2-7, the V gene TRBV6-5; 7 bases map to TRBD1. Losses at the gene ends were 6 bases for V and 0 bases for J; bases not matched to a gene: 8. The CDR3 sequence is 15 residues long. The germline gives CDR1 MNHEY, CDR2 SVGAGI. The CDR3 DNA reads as TGTGCCAGCAGACCGGGACAGTCGAGCTCCTACGAGCAGTACTTC. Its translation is CASRPGQSSSYEQYF.

CDR3 DNA: TGTGCCAGCAGTATACAGGGGTCCCAGCCCTACGAGCAGTACTTC. It is translated as CASSIQGSQPYEQYF. The V call is TRBV6-1, the J call TRBJ2-7, with TRBD1 matching over 7 bases. V was pared by 5 bases and J by 2 bases, with 9 bases of the junction left unmatched. The germline gives CDR1 MNHNS, CDR2 SASEGT. The CDR3 totals 15 residues.

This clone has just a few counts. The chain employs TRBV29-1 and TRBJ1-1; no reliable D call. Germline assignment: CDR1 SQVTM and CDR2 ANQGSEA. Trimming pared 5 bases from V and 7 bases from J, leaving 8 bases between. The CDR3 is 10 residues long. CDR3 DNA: TGCAGCGTTCTGAGAGGTGAAGCTTTCTTT. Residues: CSVLRGEAFF.

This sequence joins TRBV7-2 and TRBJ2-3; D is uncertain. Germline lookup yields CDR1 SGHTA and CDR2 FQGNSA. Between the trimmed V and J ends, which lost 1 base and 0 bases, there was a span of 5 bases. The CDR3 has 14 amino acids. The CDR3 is CASSLGQSTDTQYF. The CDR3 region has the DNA TGTGCCAGCAGCTTAGGTCAGAGCACAGATACGCAGTATTTT.

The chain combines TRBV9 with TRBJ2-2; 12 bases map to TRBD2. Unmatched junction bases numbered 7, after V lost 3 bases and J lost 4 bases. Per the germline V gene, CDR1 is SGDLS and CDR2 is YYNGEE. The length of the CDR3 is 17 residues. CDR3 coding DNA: TGTGCCAGCAGCGCTAGCGGGAGGGCCCCTGGCACCGGGGAGCTGTTTTTT. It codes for CASSASGRAPGTGELFF.

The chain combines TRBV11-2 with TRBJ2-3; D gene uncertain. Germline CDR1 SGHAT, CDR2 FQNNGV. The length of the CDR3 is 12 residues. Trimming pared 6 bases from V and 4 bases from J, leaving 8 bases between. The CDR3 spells CASSYESDTQYF. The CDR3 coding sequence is TGTGCCAGCAGTTATGAGTCAGATACGCAGTATTTT.

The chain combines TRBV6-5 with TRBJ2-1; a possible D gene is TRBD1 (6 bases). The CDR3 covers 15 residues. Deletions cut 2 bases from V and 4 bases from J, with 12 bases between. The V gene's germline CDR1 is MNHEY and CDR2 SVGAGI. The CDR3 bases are TGTGCCAGCAGTTACGTCTTGGGGGCTTACAATGAGCAGTTCTTC. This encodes CASSYVLGAYNEQFF.

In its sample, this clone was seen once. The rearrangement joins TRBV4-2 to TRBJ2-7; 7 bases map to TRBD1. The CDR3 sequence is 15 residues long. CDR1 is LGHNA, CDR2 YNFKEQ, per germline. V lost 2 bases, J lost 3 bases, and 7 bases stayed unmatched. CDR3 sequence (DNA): TGTGCCAGCAGCCAAACAGGGGTCGATTACTACGAGCAGTACTTC. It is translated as CASSQTGVDYYEQYF.

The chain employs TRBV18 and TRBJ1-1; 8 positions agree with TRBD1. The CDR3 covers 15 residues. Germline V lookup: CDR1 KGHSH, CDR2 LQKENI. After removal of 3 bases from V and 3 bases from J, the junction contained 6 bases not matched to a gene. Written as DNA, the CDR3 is TGTGCCAGCTCACCCCGGACAGGGATAGACACTGAAGCTTTCTTT. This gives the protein CASSPRTGIDTEAFF.